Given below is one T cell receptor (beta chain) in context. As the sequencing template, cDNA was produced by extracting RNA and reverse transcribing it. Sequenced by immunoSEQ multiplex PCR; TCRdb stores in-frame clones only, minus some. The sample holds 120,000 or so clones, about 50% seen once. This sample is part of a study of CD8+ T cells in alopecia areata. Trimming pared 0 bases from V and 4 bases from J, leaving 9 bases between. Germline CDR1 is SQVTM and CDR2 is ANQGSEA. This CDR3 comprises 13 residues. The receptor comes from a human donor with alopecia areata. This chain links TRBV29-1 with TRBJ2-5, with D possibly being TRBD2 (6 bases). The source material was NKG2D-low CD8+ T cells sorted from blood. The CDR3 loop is CSVEDQAGETQYF. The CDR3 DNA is TGCAGCGTTGAAGATCAAGCGGGAGAGACCCAGTACTTC.